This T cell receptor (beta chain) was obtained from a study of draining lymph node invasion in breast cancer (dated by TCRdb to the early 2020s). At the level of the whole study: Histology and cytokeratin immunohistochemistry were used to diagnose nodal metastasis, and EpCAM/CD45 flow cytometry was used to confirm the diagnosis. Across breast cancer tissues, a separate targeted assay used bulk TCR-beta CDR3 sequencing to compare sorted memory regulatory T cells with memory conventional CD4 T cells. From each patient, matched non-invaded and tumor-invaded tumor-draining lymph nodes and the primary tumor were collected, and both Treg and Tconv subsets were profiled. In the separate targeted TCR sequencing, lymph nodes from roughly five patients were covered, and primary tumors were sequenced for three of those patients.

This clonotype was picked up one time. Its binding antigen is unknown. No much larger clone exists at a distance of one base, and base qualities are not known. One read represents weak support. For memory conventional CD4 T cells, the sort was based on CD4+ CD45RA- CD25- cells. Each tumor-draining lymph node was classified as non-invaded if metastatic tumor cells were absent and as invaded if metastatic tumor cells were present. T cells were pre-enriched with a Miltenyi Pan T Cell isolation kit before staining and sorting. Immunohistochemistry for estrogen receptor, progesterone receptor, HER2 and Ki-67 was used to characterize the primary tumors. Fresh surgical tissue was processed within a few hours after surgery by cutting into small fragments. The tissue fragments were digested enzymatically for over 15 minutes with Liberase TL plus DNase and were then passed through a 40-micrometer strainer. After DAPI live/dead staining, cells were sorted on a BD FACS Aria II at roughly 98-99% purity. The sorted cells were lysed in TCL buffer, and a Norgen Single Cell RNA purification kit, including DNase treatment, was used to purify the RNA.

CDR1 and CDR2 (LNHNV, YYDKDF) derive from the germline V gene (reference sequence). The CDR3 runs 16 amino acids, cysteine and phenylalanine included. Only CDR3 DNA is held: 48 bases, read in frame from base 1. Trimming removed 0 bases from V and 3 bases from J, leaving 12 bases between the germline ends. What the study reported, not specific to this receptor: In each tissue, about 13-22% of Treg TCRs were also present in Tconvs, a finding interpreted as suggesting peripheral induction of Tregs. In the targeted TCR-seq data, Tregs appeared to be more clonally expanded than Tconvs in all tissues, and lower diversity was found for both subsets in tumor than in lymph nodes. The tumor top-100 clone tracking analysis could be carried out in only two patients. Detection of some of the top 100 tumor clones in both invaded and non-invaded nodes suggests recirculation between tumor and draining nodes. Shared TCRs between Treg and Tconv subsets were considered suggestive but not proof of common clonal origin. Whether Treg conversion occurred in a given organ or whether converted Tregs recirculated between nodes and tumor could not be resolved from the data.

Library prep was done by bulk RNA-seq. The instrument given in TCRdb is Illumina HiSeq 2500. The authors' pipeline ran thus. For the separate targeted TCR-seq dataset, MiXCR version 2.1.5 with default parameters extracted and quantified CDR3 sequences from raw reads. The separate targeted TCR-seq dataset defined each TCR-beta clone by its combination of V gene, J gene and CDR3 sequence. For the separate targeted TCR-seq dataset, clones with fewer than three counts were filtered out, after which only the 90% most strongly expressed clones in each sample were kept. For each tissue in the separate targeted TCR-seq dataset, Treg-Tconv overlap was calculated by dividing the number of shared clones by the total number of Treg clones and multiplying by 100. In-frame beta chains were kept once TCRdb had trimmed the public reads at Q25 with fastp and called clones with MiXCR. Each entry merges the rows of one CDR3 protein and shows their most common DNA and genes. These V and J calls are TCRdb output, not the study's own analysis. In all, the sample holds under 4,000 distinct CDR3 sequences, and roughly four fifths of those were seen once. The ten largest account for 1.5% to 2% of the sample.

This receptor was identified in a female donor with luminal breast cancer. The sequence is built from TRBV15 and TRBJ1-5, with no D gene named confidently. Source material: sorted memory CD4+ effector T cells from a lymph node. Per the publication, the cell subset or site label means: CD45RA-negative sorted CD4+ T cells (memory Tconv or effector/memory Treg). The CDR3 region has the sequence CATSREGRGNNQPQHF. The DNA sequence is TGTGCCACCAGCAGAGAAGGGCGTGGGAACAATCAGCCCCAGCATTTT. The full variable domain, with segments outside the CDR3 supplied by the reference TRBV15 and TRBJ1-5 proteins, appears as DAMVIQNPRYQVTQFGKPVTLSCSQTLNHNVMYWYQQKSSQAPKLLFHYYDKDFNNEADTPDNFQSRRPNTSFCFLDIRSPGLGDTAMYLCATSREGRGNNQPQHFGDGTRLSIL.